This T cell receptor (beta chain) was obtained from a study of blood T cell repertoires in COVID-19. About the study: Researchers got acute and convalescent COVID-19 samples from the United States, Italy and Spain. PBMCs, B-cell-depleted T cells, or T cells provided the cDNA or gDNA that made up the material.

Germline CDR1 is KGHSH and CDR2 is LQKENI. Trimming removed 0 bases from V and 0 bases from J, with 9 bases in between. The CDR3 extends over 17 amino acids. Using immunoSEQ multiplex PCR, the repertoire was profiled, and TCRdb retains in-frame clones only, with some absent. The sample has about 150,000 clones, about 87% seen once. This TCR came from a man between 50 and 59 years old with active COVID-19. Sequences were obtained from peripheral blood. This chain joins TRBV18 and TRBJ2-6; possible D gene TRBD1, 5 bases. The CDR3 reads CASSPPRQRSGANVLTF. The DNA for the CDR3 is TGTGCCAGCTCACCACCGAGACAGCGCTCTGGGGCCAACGTCCTGACTTTC.